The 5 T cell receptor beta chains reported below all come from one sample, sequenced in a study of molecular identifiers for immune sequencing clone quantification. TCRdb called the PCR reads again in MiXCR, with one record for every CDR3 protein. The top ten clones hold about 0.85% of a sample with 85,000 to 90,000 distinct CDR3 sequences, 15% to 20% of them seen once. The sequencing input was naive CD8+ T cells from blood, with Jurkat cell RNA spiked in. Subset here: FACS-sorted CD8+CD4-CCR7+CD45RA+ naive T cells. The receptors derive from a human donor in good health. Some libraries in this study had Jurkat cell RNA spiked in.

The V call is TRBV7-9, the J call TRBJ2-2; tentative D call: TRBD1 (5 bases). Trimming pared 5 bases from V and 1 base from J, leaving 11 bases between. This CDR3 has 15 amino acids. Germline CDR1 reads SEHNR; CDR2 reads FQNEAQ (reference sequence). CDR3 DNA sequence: TGTGCCAGCAGCCAAGGTGGACAGAACACCGGGGAGCTGTTTTTT. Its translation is CASSQGGQNTGELFF. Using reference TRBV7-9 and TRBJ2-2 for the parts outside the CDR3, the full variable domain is DTGVSQNPRHKITKRGQNVTFRCDPISEHNRLYWYRQTLGQGPEFLTYFQNEAQLEKSRLLSDRFSAERPKGSFSTLEIQRTEQGDSAMYLCASSQGGQNTGELFFGEGSRLTVL.

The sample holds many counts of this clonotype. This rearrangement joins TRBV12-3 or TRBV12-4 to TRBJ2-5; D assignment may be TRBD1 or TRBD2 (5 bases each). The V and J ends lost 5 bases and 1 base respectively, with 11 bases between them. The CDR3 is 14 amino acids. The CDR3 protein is CASSPWGSQETQYF. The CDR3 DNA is TGTGCCAGCAGTCCCTGGGGGTCCCAAGAGACCCAGTACTTC.

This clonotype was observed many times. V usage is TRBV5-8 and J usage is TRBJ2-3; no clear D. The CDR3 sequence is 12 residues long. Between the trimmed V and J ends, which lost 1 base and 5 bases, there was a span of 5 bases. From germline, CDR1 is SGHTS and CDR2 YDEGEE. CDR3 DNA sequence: TGTGCCAGCAGCTTGCGGAGAGATACGCAGTATTTT. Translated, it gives CASSLRRDTQYF.

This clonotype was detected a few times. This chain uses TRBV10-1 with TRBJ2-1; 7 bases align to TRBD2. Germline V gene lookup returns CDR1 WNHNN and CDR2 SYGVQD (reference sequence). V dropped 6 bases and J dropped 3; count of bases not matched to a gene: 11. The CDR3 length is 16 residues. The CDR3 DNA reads TGCGCCAGCAGCCCAGCGGGGAACGAGGTCTACAATGAGCAGTTCTTC. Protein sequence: CASSPAGNEVYNEQFF.

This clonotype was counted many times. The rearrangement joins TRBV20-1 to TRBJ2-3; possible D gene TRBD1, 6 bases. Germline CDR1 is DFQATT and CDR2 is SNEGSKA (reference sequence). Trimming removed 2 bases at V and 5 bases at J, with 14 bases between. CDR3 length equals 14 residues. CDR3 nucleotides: TGCAGTGCTAGACAACTCAGGGGCCAAGATACGCAGTATTTT. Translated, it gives CSARQLRGQDTQYF.